The 32 T cell receptor beta chains given below trace back to one sample, sequenced in a study of PD-L1 blockade in urothelial cancer. Generated by immunoSEQ multiplex PCR, the TCRdb table keeps only in-frame clones and is missing some. The sample records over 100,000 clones, about 91% being singletons. Time point noted: peripheral blood 6 weeks after treatment start. This sample comprised PBMCs, obtained around atezolizumab (anti-PD-L1) treatment. All receptors come from a man aged 55 to 70 with urothelial cancer.

This chain joins TRBV14 and TRBJ2-2, with TRBD2 matching 10 bases. This CDR3 has 18 amino acids. Unmatched junction bases numbered 11, after V lost 1 base and J lost 6 bases. Germline V gene data show CDR1 as SGHDN and CDR2 as FVKESK. CDR3 sequence reads: CASSQVSPSGRAAGELFF. The CDR3 DNA sequence: TGTGCCAGCAGCCAAGTTTCTCCGAGCGGGAGGGCGGCCGGGGAGCTGTTTTTT. Full variable domain (remainder filled in from reference TRBV14 and TRBJ2-2): EAGVTQFPSHSVIEKGQTVTLRCDPISGHDNLYWYRRVMGKEIKFLLHFVKESKQDESGMPNNRFLAERTGGTYSTLKVQPAELEDSGVYFCASSQVSPSGRAAGELFFGEGSRLTVL.

The chain couples TRBV5-1 to TRBJ2-3, with D tentatively TRBD2 (6 bases). Germline V lookup: CDR1 SGHRS, CDR2 YFSETQ. The CDR3 consists of 15 residues. V lost 6 bases and J lost 2, with 16 bases in between. The CDR3 DNA reads as TGCGCCAGCAAAATCCGGGACTCTAACACAGATACGCAGTATTTT. This gives the protein CASKIRDSNTDTQYF.

The chain employs TRBV30 and TRBJ2-4; D may be TRBD2 (6 bases). V lost 4 bases, J lost 1 base, and 11 bases lay in between. This CDR3 is built from 14 residues. Per germline, CDR1 GTSNPN and CDR2 SVGIG (reference sequence). CDR3 bases: TGTGCCTGGAACAGGAGCGGGGCCAAAAACATTCAGTACTTC. This codes for CAWNRSGAKNIQYF. Together with reference TRBV30 and TRBJ2-4, the CDR3 gives the full variable domain: SQTIHQWPATLVQPVGSPLSLECTVEGTSNPNLYWYRQAAGRGLQLLFYSVGIGQISSEVPQNLSASRPQDRQFILSSKKLLLSDSGFYLCAWNRSGAKNIQYFGAGTRLSVL.

This clone has more than one count but fewer than ten. V usage is TRBV6-4 and J usage is TRBJ1-2, with a weak D call TRBD1 (5 bases). The CDR3 has 11 amino acids. CDR1 is MRHNA and CDR2 is SNTAGT in the germline V gene. Trimming stripped 4 bases from V and 11 bases from J, with 11 bases between. The chain's CDR3 is CASSAGFGYTF. DNA for the CDR3: TGTGCCAGCAGTGCAGGGTTCGGTTACACCTTC.

The gene calls are TRBV6-1 and TRBJ2-3; D is unclear. V was clipped by 4 bases and J by 5 bases, with 13 bases between them. The CDR3 sequence is 14 residues long. The germline V gene has CDR1 MNHNS and CDR2 SASEGT. The CDR3 is CASSVFVGLDTQYF. The DNA for the CDR3 is TGTGCCAGCAGTGTATTCGTGGGCTTAGATACGCAGTATTTT.

The chain couples TRBV7-7 to TRBJ2-1; unclear D gene. CDR1 is SSHAT, CDR2 FNYEAQ, per germline (reference sequence). This CDR3 region has 14 residues. Trimming took 1 base from V and 8 from J, leaving 12 bases between them. The CDR3 coding sequence is TGTGCCAGCAGCTTAGACGGCCCCGCGGATGAGCAGTTCTTC. It is translated as CASSLDGPADEQFF.

J is TRBJ2-3 and V is TRBV9; D gene unclear. V lost 0 bases to trimming and J lost 2 bases, with 7 bases between them. This CDR3 has 14 amino acids. Germline lookup yields CDR1 SGDLS and CDR2 YYNGEE. As DNA, the CDR3 is TGTGCCAGCAGCGTAGTAGTTGACACAGATACGCAGTATTTT. Translated: CASSVVVDTDTQYF. The variable domain in full, completed from reference TRBV9 and TRBJ2-3, reads DSGVTQTPKHLITATGQRVTLRCSPRSGDLSVYWYQQSLDQGLQFLIQYYNGEERAKGNILERFSAQQFPDLHSELNLSSLELGDSALYFCASSVVVDTDTQYFGPGTRLTVL.

This chain joins TRBV15 and TRBJ1-4; 7 bases match TRBD1. The CDR3 runs 14 residues. Trimming took 4 bases from V and 10 from J; bases not matched to a gene: 9. Germline V gives CDR1 LNHNV, CDR2 YYDKDF (reference sequence). CDR3 coding DNA: TGTGCCACCAGCACACGACAGGGCCTGGGAAAACTGTTTTTT. Translating gives CATSTRQGLGKLFF.

This sequence joins TRBV6-6 and TRBJ1-5; perhaps TRBD1 as D (6 bases). V was trimmed by 0 bases and J by 7 bases, leaving 13 bases between them. CDR1 and CDR2 (germline): MNHNY, SVGAGI (reference sequence). This CDR3 has 15 residues. CDR3 loop: CASSYSGGQGQPQHF. The DNA for the CDR3 is TGTGCCAGCAGTTACTCGGGGGGGCAAGGGCAGCCCCAGCATTTT.

This clone was found a few times. This chain connects TRBV7-9 to TRBJ1-1; maybe TRBD1 (5 bases). CDR1 is SEHNR, CDR2 FQNEAQ, per germline (reference sequence). Trimming took off 5 bases at V and 5 bases at J, with 18 bases between the two ends. CDR3 length: 15 residues. Here the CDR3 DNA reads TGTGCCAGCAGCCTCGTCGGGGGGGAGAGGACTGAAGCTTTCTTT. It translates to CASSLVGGERTEAFF.

The chain recombines TRBV9 with TRBJ2-5; D is possibly TRBD2 (7 bases). CDR3 length: 14 residues. Germline values: CDR1 SGDLS, CDR2 YYNGEE. V dropped 4 bases and J dropped 1 base, with 11 bases sitting between them. CDR3 DNA: TGTGCCAGCAGCCCTCGGGGGGCCCAAGAGACCCAGTACTTC. Translated: CASSPRGAQETQYF.

The chain joins TRBV6-6 to TRBJ1-5; TRBD1 aligns across 9 bases. The CDR3 extends over 15 amino acids. Losses at the gene ends were 7 bases for V and 6 bases for J; bases not matched to a gene: 10. CDR1 is MNHNY and CDR2 is SVGAGI in the germline V gene (reference sequence). The CDR3 reads CASTQSTGGGQPQHF. In DNA, the CDR3 is TGTGCCAGCACCCAGTCGACAGGGGGAGGTCAGCCCCAGCATTTT.

The V gene is TRBV6-5, the J gene TRBJ2-7; weak D call: TRBD1 (8 bases). V lost 5 bases, J lost 6 bases, and 20 bases lay in between. The CDR3 totals 15 residues. Germline V gene sequence: CDR1 MNHEY, CDR2 SVGAGI. The CDR3 nucleotides read TGTGCCAGCAGTACACCTACAGGGGGGGTCGGCGAGCAGTACTTC. It codes for CASSTPTGGVGEQYF.

This rearrangement joins TRBV7-2 to TRBJ1-2; D is uncertain. This CDR3 region has 15 residues. Germline loops: CDR1 SGHTA, CDR2 FQGNSA. V was trimmed by 1 base and J by 8 bases, leaving 17 bases between them. CDR3 sequence (DNA): TGTGCCAGCAGCTTAGTGGGTGGGCAGTCAATCGGCTACACCTTC. Its protein product is CASSLVGGQSIGYTF.

The chain employs TRBV7-9 and TRBJ1-5; the match to TRBD1 covers 10 bases. The germline V gene has CDR1 SEHNR and CDR2 FQNEAQ (reference sequence). This CDR3 region has 15 residues. Unmatched junction bases numbered 6, after V lost 4 bases and J lost 6 bases. The CDR3, as DNA: TGTGCCAGCAGCTCCCTTTGGGACAGGGGTCAGCCCCAGCATTTT. Encoded protein: CASSSLWDRGQPQHF.

The J gene is TRBJ1-2, the V gene TRBV7-2; the D gene is possibly TRBD1 (6 bases). From germline, CDR1 is SGHTA and CDR2 FQGNSA. CDR3 size: 13 residues. V was cut by 1 base and J by 8 bases, with 11 bases left in between. The CDR3 DNA is TGTGCCAGCAGCTTAGGAGGGGGTCGGGGCTACACCTTC. It specifies CASSLGGGRGYTF.

The chain carries TRBV5-1 and TRBJ2-3; D remains ambiguous. There are 15 residues in the CDR3. V gave up 2 bases and J gave up 2 bases, with 12 bases separating them. Germline loops: CDR1 SGHRS, CDR2 YFSETQ. The CDR3 loop reads CASSFSEHYTDTQYF. The CDR3 DNA sequence: TGCGCCAGCAGCTTCTCTGAGCATTACACAGATACGCAGTATTTT.

The CDR3 protein is CASSLDGNNEKLFF. CDR3 in DNA: TGTGCCAGCAGCTTGGACGGGAACAATGAAAAACTGTTTTTT. This chain joins TRBV11-3 and TRBJ1-4; D gene unclear. Germline V CDR1 and CDR2: SGHNT, YENEEA. This CDR3 region has 14 residues. Trimming stripped 3 bases from V and 5 bases from J, with 10 bases between.

This clone was seen once. The chain combines TRBV19 with TRBJ1-4, with 8 nucleotides matching TRBD1. The V gene's germline CDR1 is LNHDA and CDR2 SQIVND (reference sequence). The CDR3 loop spans 15 amino acids. The V gene end was trimmed by 5 bases and the J gene end by 7 bases; junction bases not matched to a gene: 9. The chain's CDR3 is CASSHRTGRTEKLFF. DNA of the CDR3: TGTGCCAGTAGTCACCGGACAGGGAGGACTGAAAAACTGTTTTTT.

The V gene is TRBV4-3, the J gene TRBJ2-2; D gene ambiguous. Germline CDR1 and CDR2: LGHNA and YSLEER. Trimming took 4 bases from V and 1 from J, leaving 13 bases between them. The CDR3 sequence is 16 residues long. CDR3 bases: TGCGCCAGCAGCCGAGGAGTGAGCGTGAACACCGGGGAGCTGTTTTTT. As protein: CASSRGVSVNTGELFF.

V and J are TRBV9 and TRBJ1-2, with D maybe TRBD1 (5 bases). V was trimmed by 0 bases and J by 7 bases, leaving 13 bases between them. The CDR3 extends over 14 amino acids. The germline V gene has CDR1 SGDLS and CDR2 YYNGEE. This CDR3 reads CASSVGGAMGGYTF. In nucleotides, the CDR3 is TGTGCCAGCAGCGTAGGGGGCGCGATGGGTGGCTACACCTTC.

The chain couples TRBV5-1 to TRBJ2-3, with a tentative D call TRBD1 (5 bases). Germline V CDR1 and CDR2: SGHRS, YFSETQ. The CDR3 extends over 15 amino acids. Trimming removed 4 bases from V and 4 bases from J, with 16 bases in between. This CDR3 reads CASSQRGRAPDTQYF. CDR3 nucleotides: TGCGCCAGCAGCCAAAGGGGTCGGGCCCCAGATACGCAGTATTTT.

The chain joins TRBV19 to TRBJ2-7, with 7 bases fitting TRBD2. Per germline, CDR1 LNHDA and CDR2 SQIVND (reference sequence). The CDR3 extends over 15 amino acids. The trim removed 2 bases at V and 6 bases at J, leaving 10 bases unmatched. The CDR3 loop is CASSITAGVSGEQYF. CDR3 in DNA: TGTGCCAGTAGTATAACGGCGGGAGTCTCCGGCGAGCAGTACTTC.

This sequence joins TRBV4-3 and TRBJ2-3; 8 bases fit TRBD2. V dropped 0 bases and J dropped 7; count of bases not matched to a gene: 18. The CDR3 length is 19 residues. The germline V gene encodes CDR1 LGHNA and CDR2 YSLEER. CDR3 sequence (DNA): TGCGCCAGCAGCCAAGATCCTACTCTAGCGGGTAGAAAGGGAAATACGCAGTATTTT. It encodes CASSQDPTLAGRKGNTQYF.

This CDR3 reads CASSPGSDTGELFF. CDR3 in DNA: TGTGCCAGCAGCCCAGGTAGTGACACCGGGGAGCTGTTTTTT. The rearrangement uses TRBV7-2 and TRBJ2-2, with D uncertain. Trimming pared 5 bases from V and 3 bases from J, leaving 10 bases between. The CDR3 sequence is 14 residues long. CDR1 is SGHTA and CDR2 is FQGNSA in the germline V gene.

The rearrangement joins TRBV28 to TRBJ2-7; tentatively, D is TRBD2 (6 bases). Germline V lookup: CDR1 MDHEN, CDR2 SYDVKM. V lost 5 bases and J lost 5, with 19 bases in between. This CDR3 has 15 amino acids. The CDR3 region has the DNA TGTGCCAGCAGTCAACCAACTGAGGGACTCAACGAGCAGTACTTC. Residues: CASSQPTEGLNEQYF.

This chain links TRBV28 with TRBJ1-1; weak D call: TRBD1 (5 bases). The germline gives CDR1 MDHEN, CDR2 SYDVKM. The V end lost 8 bases, the J end lost 5 bases, and 15 bases lay between the germline ends. CDR3 size: 13 residues. The CDR3 reads CASAQGGKTEAFF. The CDR3 nucleotides are TGTGCCAGCGCTCAGGGTGGGAAAACTGAAGCTTTCTTT.

This chain links TRBV10-2 with TRBJ2-3; 8 bases are a match to TRBD2. V dropped 7 bases and J dropped 3; count of bases not matched to a gene: 6. In germline, CDR1 is WSHSY, CDR2 SAAADI. The CDR3 runs 14 residues. In DNA form, the CDR3 reads TGCGCCAGCAAGTCGGGACTAGGGACAGATACGCAGTATTTT. Residues: CASKSGLGTDTQYF.

The chain links TRBV19 to TRBJ2-4; D may be TRBD1 (6 bases). Deletions cut 1 base from V and 6 bases from J, with 10 bases between. Germline V gives CDR1 LNHDA, CDR2 SQIVND (reference sequence). The CDR3 totals 14 residues. The CDR3 DNA sequence: TGTGCCAGTAGTATAGTAGGCAGGGGAAACATTCAGTACTTC. Encoded protein: CASSIVGRGNIQYF.

The chain has TRBV9 and TRBJ1-1; weak D call: TRBD1 (6 bases). The V end was cut by 0 bases, the J end by 1 base, with 16 bases between. CDR1 and CDR2 from the germline V gene are SGDLS and YYNGEE. The CDR3 covers 17 residues. CDR3 in DNA: TGTGCCAGCAGCGTAGCTGTTGGGGGCATAGGGAACACTGAAGCTTTCTTT. Protein product: CASSVAVGGIGNTEAFF.

This clone appeared a single time. This sequence joins TRBV6-5 and TRBJ1-3; D remains unclear. V gave up 6 bases and J gave up 4 bases, with 7 bases separating them. There are 12 residues in the CDR3. Germline loops: CDR1 MNHEY, CDR2 SVGAGI. Here the CDR3 reads CASRSEGNTIYF. CDR3 in DNA: TGTGCCAGCAGATCGGAGGGAAACACCATATATTTT.

The V gene is TRBV9, the J gene TRBJ1-2, with 8 bases aligning to TRBD1. Per germline, CDR1 SGDLS and CDR2 YYNGEE. CDR3 length: 15 amino acids. The junction had 5 bases not matched to a gene; V was cut back by 0 bases and J by 4 bases. DNA for the CDR3: TGTGCCAGCAGCGTAGGGACAGGGACCTTCTATGGCTACACCTTC. This encodes CASSVGTGTFYGYTF.